This TCR beta chain is drawn from a study of blood T cell repertoires in COVID-19. Study overall: From T cells, B-cell-depleted T cells, or PBMCs came the material, which was cDNA or gDNA.

V trimming: 4 bases; J trimming: 5 bases; junction bases outside the gene matches: 7. Germline lookup yields CDR1 LGHDT and CDR2 YNNKEL (reference sequence). The CDR3 is 14 residues long. TCRdb keeps only in-frame clones here, not all; method: immunoSEQ multiplex PCR. The table has some 120,000 clones, approximately 74% seen once; the top ten hold roughly 5.5%. This sequence was found in a man in his 60s with acute or convalescent COVID-19. Specimen: peripheral blood. This chain joins TRBV3-1 (or the pseudogene TRBV3-2) and TRBJ2-7; 8 positions agree with TRBD2. CDR3 coding DNA: TGTGCCAGCAGCCCCCACGGGGGGGGCCACGAGCAGTACTTC. This translates into CASSPHGGGHEQYF.